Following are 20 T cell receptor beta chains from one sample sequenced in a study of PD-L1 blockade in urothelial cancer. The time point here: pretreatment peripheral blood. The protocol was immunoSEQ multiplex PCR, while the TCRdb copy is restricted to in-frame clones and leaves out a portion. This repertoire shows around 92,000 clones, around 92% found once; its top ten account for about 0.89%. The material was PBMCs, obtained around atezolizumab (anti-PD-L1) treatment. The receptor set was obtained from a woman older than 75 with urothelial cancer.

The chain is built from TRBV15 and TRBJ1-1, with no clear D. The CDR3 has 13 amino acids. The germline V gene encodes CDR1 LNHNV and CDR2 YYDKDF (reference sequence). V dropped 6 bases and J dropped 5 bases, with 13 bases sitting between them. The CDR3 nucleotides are TGTGCCACCAGTGGTAGGGAGTGGACTGAAGCTTTCTTT. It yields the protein CATSGREWTEAFF.

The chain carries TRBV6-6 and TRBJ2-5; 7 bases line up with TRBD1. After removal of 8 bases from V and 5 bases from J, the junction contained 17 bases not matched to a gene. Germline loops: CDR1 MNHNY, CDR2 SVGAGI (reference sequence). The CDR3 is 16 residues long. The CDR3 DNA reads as TGTGCCAGCCGTCGAAGCGCGTCCAGGGGGACGGAGACCCAGTACTTC. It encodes CASRRSASRGTETQYF.

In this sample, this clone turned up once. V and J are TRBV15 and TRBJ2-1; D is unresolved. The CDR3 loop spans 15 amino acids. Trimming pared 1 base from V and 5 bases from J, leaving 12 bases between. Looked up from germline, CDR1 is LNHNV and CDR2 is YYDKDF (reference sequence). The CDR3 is CATSRVLDLDNEQFF. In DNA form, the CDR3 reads TGTGCCACCAGCAGAGTCCTTGACTTAGACAATGAGCAGTTCTTC.

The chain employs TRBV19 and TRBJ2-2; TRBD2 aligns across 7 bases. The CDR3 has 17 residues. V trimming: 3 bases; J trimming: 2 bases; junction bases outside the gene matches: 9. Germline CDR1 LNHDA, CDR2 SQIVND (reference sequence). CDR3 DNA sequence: TGTGCCAGTAGTATGGGGTCGGGACTACCCAACACCGGGGAGCTGTTTTTT. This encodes CASSMGSGLPNTGELFF.

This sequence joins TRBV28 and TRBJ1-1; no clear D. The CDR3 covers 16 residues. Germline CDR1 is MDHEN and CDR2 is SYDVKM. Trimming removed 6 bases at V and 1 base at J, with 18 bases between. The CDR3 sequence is CASSSAAADGNTEAFF. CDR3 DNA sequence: TGTGCCAGCAGCTCCGCGGCCGCCGATGGGAACACTGAAGCTTTCTTT.

CDR3 protein: CASSPLSPRGLDGNTEAFF. As DNA, the CDR3 is TGTGCCAGCAGCCCTCTTTCCCCCAGGGGCCTGGACGGGAACACTGAAGCTTTCTTT. The chain is built from TRBV5-7 and TRBJ1-1, with D tentatively TRBD1 (6 bases). TRBV5-7 is treated as an ORF (open reading frame) with a function not yet certain. The CDR3 sequence is 19 residues long. Trimming removed 4 bases at V and 1 base at J, with 26 bases between.

The CDR3, as DNA: TGCGCCAGCAGCTCCCCGGGACTAGGTAACAATGAGCAGTTCTTC. It yields the protein CASSSPGLGNNEQFF. This chain joins TRBV5-1 and TRBJ2-1; TRBD2 agrees at 8 bases. Germline CDR1 is SGHRS and CDR2 is YFSETQ. V shed 3 bases and J 5 bases; nucleotides not matched to a gene: 7. The CDR3 loop spans 15 amino acids.

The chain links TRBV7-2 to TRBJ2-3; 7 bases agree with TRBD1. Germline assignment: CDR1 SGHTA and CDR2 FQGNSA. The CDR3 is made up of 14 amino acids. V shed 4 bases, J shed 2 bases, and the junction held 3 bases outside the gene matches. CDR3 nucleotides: TGTGCCAGCAGCTCGGGACAGCTCACAGATACGCAGTATTTT. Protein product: CASSSGQLTDTQYF.

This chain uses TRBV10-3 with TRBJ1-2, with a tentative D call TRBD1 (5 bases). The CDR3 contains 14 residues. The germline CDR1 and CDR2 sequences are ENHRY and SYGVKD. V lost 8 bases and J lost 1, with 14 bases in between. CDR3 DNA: TGTGCCATCCACGGGGGGGGAGTTAACTATGGCTACACCTTC. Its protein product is CAIHGGGVNYGYTF.

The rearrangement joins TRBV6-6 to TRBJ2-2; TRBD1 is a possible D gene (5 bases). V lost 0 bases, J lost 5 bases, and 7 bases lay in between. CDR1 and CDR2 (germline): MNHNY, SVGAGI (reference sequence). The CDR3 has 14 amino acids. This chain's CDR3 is CASSYSKGTGELFF. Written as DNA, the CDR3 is TGTGCCAGCAGTTACTCGAAGGGGACCGGGGAGCTGTTTTTT.

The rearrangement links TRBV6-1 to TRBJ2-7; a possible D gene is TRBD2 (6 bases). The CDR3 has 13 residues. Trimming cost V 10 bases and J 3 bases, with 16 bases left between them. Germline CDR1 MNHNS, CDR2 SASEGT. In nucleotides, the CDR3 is TGTGCCATCCTCCCCGGGGGACTCTACGAGCAGTACTTC. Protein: CAILPGGLYEQYF.

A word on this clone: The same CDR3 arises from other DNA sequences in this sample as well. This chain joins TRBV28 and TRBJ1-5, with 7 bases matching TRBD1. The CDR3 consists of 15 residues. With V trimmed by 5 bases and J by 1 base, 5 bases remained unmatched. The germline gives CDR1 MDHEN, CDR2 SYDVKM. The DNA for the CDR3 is TGTGCCAGCAGTCCCCGACAGGGAAGCAATCAGCCCCAGCATTTT. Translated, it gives CASSPRQGSNQPQHF. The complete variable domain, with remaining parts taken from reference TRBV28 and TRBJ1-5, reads DVKVTQSSRYLVKRTGEKVFLECVQDMDHENMFWYRQDPGLGLRLIYFSYDVKMKEKGDIPEGYSVSREKKERFSLILESASTNQTSMYLCASSPRQGSNQPQHFGDGTRLSIL.

This CDR3 is CASSIEGTTGNTIYF. The CDR3 DNA sequence: TGTGCCAGTAGTATAGAGGGGACAACTGGAAACACCATATATTTT. V usage is TRBV19 and J usage is TRBJ1-3, with D perhaps matching TRBD1 (6 bases). Germline V lookup: CDR1 LNHDA, CDR2 SQIVND (reference sequence). The CDR3 length is 15 residues. Between the trimmed V and J ends, which lost 0 bases and 2 bases, there was a span of 8 bases.

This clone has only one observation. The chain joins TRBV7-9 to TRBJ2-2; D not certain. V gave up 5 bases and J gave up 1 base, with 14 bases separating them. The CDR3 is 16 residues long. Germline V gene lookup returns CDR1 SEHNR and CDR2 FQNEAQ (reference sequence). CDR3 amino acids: CASSRPAPRNTGELFF. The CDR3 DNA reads TGTGCCAGCAGCCGTCCCGCCCCGAGGAACACCGGGGAGCTGTTTTTT.

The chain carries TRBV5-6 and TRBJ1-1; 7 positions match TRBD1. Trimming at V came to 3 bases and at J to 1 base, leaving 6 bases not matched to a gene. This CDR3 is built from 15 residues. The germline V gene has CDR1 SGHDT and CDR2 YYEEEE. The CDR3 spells CASSSRGVGNTEAFF. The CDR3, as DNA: TGTGCCAGCAGCTCCAGGGGGGTAGGGAACACTGAAGCTTTCTTT. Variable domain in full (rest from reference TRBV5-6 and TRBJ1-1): DAGVTQSPTHLIKTRGQQVTLRCSPKSGHDTVSWYQQALGQGPQFIFQYYEEEERQRGNFPDRFSGHQFPNYSSELNVNALLLGDSALYLCASSSRGVGNTEAFFGQGTRLTVV.

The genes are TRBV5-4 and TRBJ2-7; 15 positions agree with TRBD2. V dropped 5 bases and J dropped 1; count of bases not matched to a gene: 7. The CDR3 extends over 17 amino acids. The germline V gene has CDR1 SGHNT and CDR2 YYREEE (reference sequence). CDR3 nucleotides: TGTGCCAGCAGGCCCGGACTAGCGGGAGGGCCTTCCTACGAGCAGTACTTC. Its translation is CASRPGLAGGPSYEQYF.

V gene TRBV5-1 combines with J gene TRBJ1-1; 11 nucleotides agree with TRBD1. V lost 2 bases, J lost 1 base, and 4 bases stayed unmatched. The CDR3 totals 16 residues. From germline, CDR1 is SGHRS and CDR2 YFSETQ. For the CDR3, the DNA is TGCGCCAGCAGCTTAATGGGGACAGGGGGGAACACTGAAGCTTTCTTT. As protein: CASSLMGTGGNTEAFF.

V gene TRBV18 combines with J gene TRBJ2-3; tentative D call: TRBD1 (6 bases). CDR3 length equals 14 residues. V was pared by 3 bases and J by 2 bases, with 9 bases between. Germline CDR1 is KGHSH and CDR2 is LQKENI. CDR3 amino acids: CASSPRDNTDTQYF. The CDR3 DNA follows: TGTGCCAGCTCACCCCGGGACAACACAGATACGCAGTATTTT.

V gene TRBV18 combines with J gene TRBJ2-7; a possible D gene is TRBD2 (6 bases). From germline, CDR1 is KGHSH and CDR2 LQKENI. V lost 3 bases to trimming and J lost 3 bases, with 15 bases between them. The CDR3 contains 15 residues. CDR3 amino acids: CASSPPLGGLYEQYF. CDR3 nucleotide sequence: TGTGCCAGCTCACCGCCTCTGGGAGGACTCTACGAGCAGTACTTC. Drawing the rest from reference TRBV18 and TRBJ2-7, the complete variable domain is NAGVMQNPRHLVRRRGQEARLRCSPMKGHSHVYWYRQLPEEGLKFMVYLQKENIIDESGMPKERFSAEFPKEGPSILRIQQVVRGDSAAYFCASSPPLGGLYEQYFGPGTRLTVT.

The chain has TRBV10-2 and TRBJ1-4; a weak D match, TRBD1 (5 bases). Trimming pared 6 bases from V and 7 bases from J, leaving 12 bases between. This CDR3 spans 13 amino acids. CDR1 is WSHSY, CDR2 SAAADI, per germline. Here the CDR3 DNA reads TGCGCCAGCAGAAGGCAGGGCGGTGAAAAACTGTTTTTT. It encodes CASRRQGGEKLFF.